Each of the 6 T cell receptor beta chains below was sequenced from the same sample in a study of radiation and T cells in renal cell carcinoma. TCRdb's table, derived via immunoSEQ multiplex PCR, lists solely in-frame clones and lacks some. The sample lists 100,000 to 150,000 clones, roughly 80% occurring once. The sample's time point: baseline pretreatment blood. The treatment is: 15 Gy SBRT to primary tumor, nephrectomy 4 weeks later. The sample consisted of blood, taken from a patient whose treatment included radiotherapy and nephrectomy. The source is a woman aged 55-70 years with renal cell carcinoma.

J is TRBJ2-3 and V is TRBV7-9, with 9 bases fitting TRBD1. V trimming: 5 bases; J trimming: 1 base; junction bases outside the gene matches: 7. Germline CDR1 reads SEHNR; CDR2 reads FQNEAQ (reference sequence). This CDR3 comprises 16 residues. In DNA form, the CDR3 reads TGTGCCAGCAGCCCGAGGTGGACAGGGGGCACAGATACGCAGTATTTT. This codes for CASSPRWTGGTDTQYF.

This chain uses TRBV5-1 with TRBJ2-2; TRBD1 is a possible D gene (6 bases). Trimming cost V 5 bases and J 1 base, with 9 bases left between them. This CDR3 is 14 amino acids long. Germline V CDR1 and CDR2: SGHRS, YFSETQ. CDR3 loop: CASRETGNTGELFF. The CDR3 DNA reads as TGCGCCAGCAGGGAGACAGGGAACACCGGGGAGCTGTTTTTT.

The chain is built from TRBV29-1 and TRBJ2-1; TRBD1 is a possible D gene (5 bases). Trimming took 4 bases from V and 0 from J, leaving 19 bases between them. Germline V lookup: CDR1 SQVTM, CDR2 ANQGSEA. This CDR3 contains 17 residues. For the CDR3, the DNA is TGCAGCGTTGGGCCCCTCCAGGGAAAGCCCTCCTACAATGAGCAGTTCTTC. Translation gives CSVGPLQGKPSYNEQFF.

The chain uses TRBV15 and TRBJ2-6; 10 bases map to TRBD1. Losses at the gene ends were 2 bases for V and 0 bases for J; bases not matched to a gene: 7. CDR3 size: 19 residues. The V gene's germline CDR1 is LNHNV and CDR2 YYDKDF (reference sequence). CDR3 loop: CATSRTKGQGVSGANVLTF. CDR3 coding DNA: TGTGCCACCAGCAGAACGAAAGGACAGGGGGTCTCTGGGGCCAACGTCCTGACTTTC.

The genes are TRBV7-9 and TRBJ2-3; weak D call: TRBD2 (5 bases). Germline CDR1 is SEHNR and CDR2 is FQNEAQ (reference sequence). There are 12 residues in the CDR3. Trimming left V 3 bases short and J 7 bases short, with 8 bases between. The CDR3: CASSLERNTQYF. The CDR3 DNA is TGTGCCAGCAGCTTGGAGCGGAATACGCAGTATTTT.

The V gene is TRBV28, the J gene TRBJ1-1, with D possibly being TRBD1 (6 bases). This CDR3 region has 15 residues. V lost 10 bases and J 4 bases, leaving 22 bases between the germline ends. Germline lookup yields CDR1 MDHEN and CDR2 SYDVKM. The CDR3 region has the DNA TGTGCCACCAAAGCAGGGGCACACGGGGGCACTGAAGCTTTCTTT. This encodes CATKAGAHGGTEAFF.